A selection of T cell receptor beta chains follows, all from one sample in a study of blood T cell repertoires in COVID-19. Method: immunoSEQ multiplex PCR; TCRdb's copy keeps in-frame clones and lacks some. The data contain 65,000 to 90,000 clones, 65% to 85% of them singletons. What was sequenced was peripheral blood. The source of these receptors is a man aged 65 to 85 with active or convalescent COVID-19. Each CDR3 is given with its conserved first and last residue. The D gene is left open where the match is weak. Some rows mark clone size as missing; the rest say once, few, many or name a class of expanded clone.

12	NA	TRBV2	TRBJ2-7	NA	TGTGCCAGCAGCGCTCAGGCGTACGAGCAGTACTTC	CASSAQAYEQYF
12	NA	TRBV5-1	TRBJ1-2	NA	TGCGCCAGCAGCTCCCAGGAGGGCGGCTACACCTTC	CASSSQEGGYTF
14	once	TRBV6-6	TRBJ1-5	NA	TGTGCCAGCAGTTACCAGGGGACGTGGCAGCCCCAGCATTTT	CASSYQGTWQPQHF
15	NA	TRBV5-5	TRBJ1-2	TRBD1	TGTGCCAGCACCATCAAGACAGGGCTCTCCTTGGGCTACACCTTC	CASTIKTGLSLGYTF
14	NA	TRBV7-2	TRBJ1-4	NA	TGTGCCAGCAGCCCCACAGTAACTAATGAAAAACTGTTTTTT	CASSPTVTNEKLFF
16	many	TRBV27	TRBJ2-7	NA	TGTGCCAGCAGTTTGCTAATGGGGAACAGGCTTTACGAGCAGTACTTC	CASSLLMGNRLYEQYF
15	NA	TRBV5-1	TRBJ1-1	NA	TGCGCCAGCAGCTTCCAAGGCGGCGGGAACACTGAAGCTTTCTTT	CASSFQGGGNTEAFF
16	NA	TRBV28	TRBJ1-1	TRBD1	TGTGCCAGTAACTACCCCGGGACAGGGAAAGACACTGAAGCTTTCTTT	CASNYPGTGKDTEAFF
15	few	TRBV5-8	TRBJ1-6	NA	TGTGCCAGCAGCCGCCGGGGGGGGCGGCATTCACCCCTCCACTTT	CASSRRGGRHSPLHF
16	NA	TRBV27	TRBJ2-1	NA	TGTGCCAGCAGTAGGGACCCCGGGCGGGACTACAATGAGCAGTTCTTC	CASSRDPGRDYNEQFF
13	NA	TRBV27	TRBJ1-4	NA	TGTGCCAGCAGCTCCGAGGGAGGCGAAAAACTGTTTTTT	CASSSEGGEKLFF
14	NA	TRBV6-6	TRBJ1-1	NA	TGTGCCAGCAGTGCGGGGACGAGGGGAACTGAAGCTTTCTTT	CASSAGTRGTEAFF
13	NA	TRBV2	TRBJ2-5	NA	TGTGCCAGCTCGAAGACTACACAAGAGACCCAGTACTTC	CASSKTTQETQYF
13	NA	TRBV2	TRBJ1-2	TRBD1	TGTGCCAGCAGTGTCGGGACAGGGTTTGGCTACACCTTC	CASSVGTGFGYTF
14	NA	TRBV28	TRBJ2-5	NA	TGTGCCAGCAGTTCGTTGGGAGATCAAGAGACCCAGTACTTC	CASSSLGDQETQYF
15	few	TRBV4-2	TRBJ1-2	NA	TGTGCCAGCAGCCAAGATATAATGAGGTTCTATGGCTACACCTTC	CASSQDIMRFYGYTF
17	once	TRBV4-1	TRBJ2-1	TRBD1	TGCGCCAGCAGCCCCCTAGGGGGCAGGAGCTCCTACAATGAGCAGTTCTTC	CASSPLGGRSSYNEQFF
14	NA	TRBV10-2	TRBJ2-3	NA	TGCGCCAGCGGAAGAGGGGGGGGAACAGATACGCAGTATTTT	CASGRGGGTDTQYF
12	NA	TRBV19	TRBJ1-4	TRBD1	TGTGCCACTCGGGACAGCGAAGAAAAACTGTTTTTT	CATRDSEEKLFF
13	NA	TRBV13	TRBJ1-1	TRBD1	TGTGCCAGCAGTTACAGGGGGCGCGATGAAGCTTTCTTT	CASSYRGRDEAFF
17	few	TRBV4-1	TRBJ1-1	TRBD1	TGCGCCAGCAGCCACATGGGACAGGCTACACGGAACACTGAAGCTTTCTTT	CASSHMGQATRNTEAFF
13	NA	TRBV5-6	TRBJ2-3	NA	TGTGCCAGCAGCTTGGCACCGGGAGATACGCAGTATTTT	CASSLAPGDTQYF
16	NA	TRBV9	TRBJ1-6	TRBD1	TGTGCCAGCAGCCTCTCGACAGGGACCTCAGGCTCACCCCTCCACTTT	CASSLSTGTSGSPLHF
15	NA	TRBV5-1	TRBJ1-1	TRBD1	TGCGCCAGCAGCTTCCGGGACAGAGTGAACACTGAAGCTTTCTTT	CASSFRDRVNTEAFF
17	NA	TRBV5-1	TRBJ1-4	TRBD1	TGCGCCAGCAGCTCAGGAGGGGGCAGAGGGTCAAATGAAAAACTGTTTTTT	CASSSGGGRGSNEKLFF
15	NA	TRBV7-9	TRBJ2-1	TRBD1	TGTGCCAGCAGCCCCGGACAGGTCGGATACAATGAGCAGTTCTTC	CASSPGQVGYNEQFF
14	NA	TRBV10-3	TRBJ1-5	NA	TGTGCCATCAGTGAGTCGTCTCTCAATCAGCCCCAGCATTTT	CAISESSLNQPQHF
14	NA	TRBV2	TRBJ1-5	NA	TGTGCCAGCACTATGGAGGGGGGGACTCAGCCCCAGCATTTT	CASTMEGGTQPQHF
16	NA	TRBV12-5	TRBJ1-2	TRBD1	TGTGCTAGTGGTTTGGTTCCCACAGGGGAGACAGGTGGCTACACCTTC	CASGLVPTGETGGYTF
14	NA	TRBV4-1	TRBJ1-5	TRBD1	TGCGCCAGTTCGCAAACAGGGGAATATCAGCCCCAGCATTTT	CASSQTGEYQPQHF
16	NA	TRBV3-1/TRBV3-2	TRBJ2-5	TRBD2	TGTGCCAGCAGCCAGCCCACTACTAGCGGGGGTGAGACCCAGTACTTC	CASSQPTTSGGETQYF
14	few	TRBV5-4	TRBJ2-5	NA	TGTGCCAGCAGTCAGAGGGGGATGGGAGAGACCCAGTACTTC	CASSQRGMGETQYF
10	few	TRBV29-1	TRBJ2-3	NA	TGCAGCGGTCAACAGGATACGCAGTATTTT	CSGQQDTQYF
18	once	TRBV24-1	TRBJ2-3	TRBD1	TGTGCCACCAGTGATACTAAGCGGACAGGGAGAATGACAGATACGCAGTATTTT	CATSDTKRTGRMTDTQYF
13	NA	TRBV2	TRBJ1-2	NA	TGTGCCAGCAAAGCAGCGTTCTCTGGGGGCTACACCTTC	CASKAAFSGGYTF
14	NA	TRBV28	TRBJ2-7	NA	TGTGCCAGCAGTTCCCCCCCCAAGCGCTACGAGCAGTACTTC	CASSSPPKRYEQYF
15	NA	TRBV2	TRBJ1-1	TRBD1	TGTGCCAGCAGTGAAATGGGACAGGGGAAGACTGAAGCTTTCTTT	CASSEMGQGKTEAFF
15	NA	TRBV9	TRBJ1-6	NA	TGTGCCAGCAGCGTAGACGGACACCCCAATTCACCCCTCCACTTT	CASSVDGHPNSPLHF
13	NA	TRBV6-6	TRBJ1-3	NA	TGTGCCAGCACCGACAGCTCTGGAAACACCATATATTTT	CASTDSSGNTIYF
16	NA	TRBV6-7	TRBJ1-4	NA	TGTGCCAGCAGTCCTACTGGTCTAGCAACTAATGAAAAACTGTTTTTT	CASSPTGLATNEKLFF
15	NA	TRBV9	TRBJ1-6	TRBD1	TGTGCCAGCAGCGTAGAAGACAGGGGCAATTCACCCCTCCACTTT	CASSVEDRGNSPLHF
15	NA	TRBV2	TRBJ1-1	TRBD1	TGTGCCAGCAGGGTAGCCTGGACAGGGGGCACTGAAGCTTTCTTT	CASRVAWTGGTEAFF
15	NA	TRBV6-5	TRBJ2-1	TRBD2	TGTGCCAGCAAGACTAGCGGGGGCCTATACAATGAGCAGTTCTTC	CASKTSGGLYNEQFF
18	NA	TRBV11-2	TRBJ2-6	NA	TGTGCCAGCAGCCAATCGGAGGGGGGGCGGTTAGGGGCCAACGTCCTGACTTTC	CASSQSEGGRLGANVLTF
14	few	TRBV6-6	TRBJ1-5	TRBD1	TGTGCCAGCAGCATCACAGGGGTTAGTCAGCCCCAGCATTTT	CASSITGVSQPQHF